This entry is about one T cell receptor (beta chain). These data are taken from a study of OX40 agonist ivuxolimab in advanced cancers. At the level of the study: The mean age was around 56 years, ranging from 23 to 79, with 82.7% of participants male.

Some clones are missing from TCRdb's copy, which holds only in-frame ones; the method was immunoSEQ multiplex PCR. The sample has tens of thousands of clones; roughly 83% are singletons. The germline gives CDR1 SGHNT, CDR2 YYREEE (reference sequence). V lost 2 bases, J lost 1 base, and 7 bases stayed unmatched. The CDR3 extends over 17 amino acids. The clonotype comes from an adult with an advanced solid tumor such as melanoma, head and neck, liver or kidney cancer. The chain recombines TRBV5-4 with TRBJ1-5, with TRBD1 matching over 9 bases. The sample in question was CD4+ or CD8+ T cells sorted from blood, obtained in a trial of the OX40 agonist ivuxolimab. CDR3 sequence reads: CASSFYGQGPSNQPQHF. CDR3 bases: TGTGCCAGCAGCTTCTACGGACAGGGGCCGAGCAATCAGCCCCAGCATTTT.